This entry lists 30 T cell receptor beta chains sequenced from one sample in a study of CD8 T cells in ankylosing spondylitis. One entry per CDR3 protein, called by TCRdb with MiXCR from the 5' RACE reads. The sample yields more than 300,000 distinct CDR3 sequences, 11% seen once. Sequencing input: blood, either unsorted or a sorted T cell fraction (not recorded which). The receptors stem from a female donor with ankylosing spondylitis or in good health (not recorded which).

This clonotype was counted at least ten times. V usage is TRBV20-1 and J usage is TRBJ2-3, with TRBD2 matching 7 bases. Germline CDR1 reads DFQATT; CDR2 reads SNEGSKA (reference sequence). The CDR3 contains 17 residues. J lost 0 bases, V lost 3 bases, and 12 bases had no gene match. CDR3 nucleotides: TGCAGTGCTAGCGGGATTGGGGCAGCGGGGAGCACAGATACGCAGTATTTT. Translating gives CSASGIGAAGSTDTQYF.

Notes on this clonotype: A much larger clone differs by one base, so this may be a read error. This chain joins TRBV5-1 and TRBJ2-1; 7 bases fit TRBD2. V was pared by 3 bases and J by 7 bases, with 7 bases of the junction left unmatched. Per germline, CDR1 SGHRS and CDR2 YFSETQ. This CDR3 has 14 amino acids. CDR3 region: CASSSGGLSNEQFF. The CDR3 DNA is TGCGCCAGCAGCTCGGGGGGACTGTCAAATGAGCAGTTCTTC.

This clonotype was seen at least ten times. The chain uses TRBV28 and TRBJ1-5, with 7 bases lining up with TRBD1. Losses at the gene ends were 6 bases for V and 3 bases for J; bases not matched to a gene: 8. CDR1 is MDHEN and CDR2 is SYDVKM in the germline V gene. CDR3 length: 15 residues. The CDR3 coding sequence is TGTGCCAGCAGGGGGGCCGGGACAGTCAATCAGCCCCAGCATTTT. Residues: CASRGAGTVNQPQHF.

In this sample, this clonotype turned up many times. The genes are TRBV5-1 and TRBJ2-2; D remains unclear. V lost 4 bases and J 1 base, leaving 8 bases between the germline ends. Germline CDR1 reads SGHRS; CDR2 reads YFSETQ. The CDR3 extends over 14 amino acids. The CDR3 loop is CASSASVNTGELFF. The DNA of the CDR3 is TGCGCCAGCAGCGCGTCCGTGAACACCGGGGAGCTGTTTTTT.

In this sample, this clonotype turned up a few times. The chain carries TRBV12-3 or TRBV12-4 and TRBJ2-2, with D unresolved. V lost 5 bases to trimming and J lost 1 base, with 8 bases between them. This CDR3 region has 14 residues. CDR3 in DNA: TGTGCCAGCAGTGTCCGACGGAACACCGGGGAGCTGTTTTTT. Translated: CASSVRRNTGELFF.

This clonotype appeared many times. The J gene is TRBJ2-3, the V gene TRBV5-1, with D unresolved. Germline values: CDR1 SGHRS, CDR2 YFSETQ. V lost 3 bases and J lost 2, with 4 bases in between. The CDR3 is made up of 12 amino acids. The CDR3 DNA is TGCGCCAGCAGCTCGTTCACAGATACGCAGTATTTT. Amino acids: CASSSFTDTQYF.

This clonotype was observed many times. The junction shows a germline mismatch at one end, possibly a read error. The rearrangement uses TRBV28 and TRBJ2-1; 7 bases are shared with TRBD2. The CDR3 is 10 amino acids. CDR1 and CDR2 from the germline V gene are MDHEN and SYDVKM. The chain's CDR3 is CASGREVKIF. The CDR3 DNA follows: TGTGCCAGCGGCCGGGAGGTTAAGATCTTC.

This clonotype was detected ten times or more. The chain is built from TRBV20-1 and TRBJ1-2; no clear D gene. Trimming stripped 5 bases from V and 4 bases from J, with 14 bases between. Germline values: CDR1 DFQATT, CDR2 SNEGSKA (reference sequence). The CDR3 is 13 residues long. CDR3 bases: TGCAGTGCTTCGAATGAGGCAGGCTATGGCTACACCTTC. It is translated as CSASNEAGYGYTF.

In its sample, this clonotype was seen many times. This rearrangement joins TRBV10-3 to TRBJ2-1; D unclear. Deletions cut 5 bases from V and 5 bases from J, with 4 bases between. This CDR3 spans 11 amino acids. Germline values: CDR1 ENHRY, CDR2 SYGVKD. CDR3 nucleotide sequence: TGTGCCATCAGTCGGGACAATGAGCAGTTCTTC. Its translation: CAISRDNEQFF.

This clonotype was detected ten times or more. The chain uses TRBV5-1 and TRBJ1-1, with D possibly matching TRBD1 (6 bases). V was shortened by 4 bases and J by 8 bases, with 18 bases between the two germline ends. This CDR3 has 14 residues. Germline lookup yields CDR1 SGHRS and CDR2 YFSETQ. This CDR3 is CASSTGQPASEAFF. In nucleotides, the CDR3 is TGCGCCAGCAGCACCGGACAGCCAGCATCAGAAGCTTTCTTT.

This clonotype has ten or more counts. This chain connects TRBV5-1 to TRBJ2-1, with 13 bases matching TRBD2. CDR1 SGHRS and CDR2 YFSETQ come from the germline V gene. The ends lost 3 bases at V and 9 bases at J; junction bases unmatched: 6. The CDR3 is 15 residues long. The CDR3 DNA reads TGCGCCAGCAGCTCCCCGGGACTAGCGGGACGTGAGCAGTTCTTC. Protein sequence: CASSSPGLAGREQFF.

This clonotype was counted only a few times. The V and J genes are TRBV19 and TRBJ2-1; D is unclear. V lost 5 bases and J lost 0, with 11 bases in between. The CDR3 is 15 residues long. Germline-derived CDR1 and CDR2 are LNHDA and SQIVND (reference sequence). The CDR3 bases are TGTGCCAGTAGTGTTGCAGTAGCCTCCTACAATGAGCAGTTCTTC. Translated: CASSVAVASYNEQFF.

This clonotype was counted between two and nine times. The rearrangement uses TRBV12-3 or TRBV12-4 and TRBJ2-4, with 8 bases matching TRBD1. The CDR3 sequence is 17 residues long. The V and J ends lost 7 bases and 3 bases, in that order; junction bases with no gene match: 14. As DNA, the CDR3 is TGTGCCAGCACCCTAGGGTGGATACAGGGGGACAAAAACATTCAGTACTTC. It yields the protein CASTLGWIQGDKNIQYF.

This clonotype was found many times. The CDR3 coding sequence is TGCGCCAGCAGCTCTGACATAGGCGAGCAGTACTTC. It codes for CASSSDIGEQYF. This chain connects TRBV5-1 to TRBJ2-7, with D unclear. The CDR3 totals 12 residues. Between the trimmed V and J ends, which lost 3 bases and 6 bases, there was a span of 10 bases. Germline CDR1 SGHRS, CDR2 YFSETQ.

Details on this clonotype: A much larger clonotype is one base distant, so this may be a read error. The chain combines TRBV20-1 with TRBJ2-3, with 9 nucleotides matching TRBD2. CDR1 is DFQATT and CDR2 is SNEGSKA in the germline V gene (reference sequence). This CDR3 comprises 13 residues. The J segment lost 5 bases and the V segment lost 2 bases, leaving 2 bases of the junction unmatched. CDR3 coding DNA: TGCAGTGCTAGACCAGCGGGGGGAGATACGCAGTATTTT. The encoded protein is CSARPAGGDTQYF.

This chain connects TRBV7-9 to TRBJ1-5, with D hard to call. The CDR3 has 12 amino acids. V lost 1 base to trimming and J lost 11 bases, with 9 bases between them. The germline gives CDR1 SEHNR, CDR2 FQNEAQ (reference sequence). Written as DNA, the CDR3 is TGTGCCAGCAGCTTAGGGGGTGATGCCCAGCATTTT. Its protein product is CASSLGGDAQHF.

This clonotype showed up many times. The chain recombines TRBV10-3 with TRBJ2-5; D possibly matches TRBD1 or TRBD2 (5 bases each). V was clipped by 4 bases and J by 3 bases, with 18 bases between them. CDR1 and CDR2 (germline): ENHRY, SYGVKD. This CDR3 has 16 residues. The DNA of the CDR3 is TGTGCCATCAGTGGAGAAATCCCGGGACCTAAAGAGACCCAGTACTTC. Its protein product is CAISGEIPGPKETQYF.

This clonotype was counted ten times or more. The chain links TRBV29-1 to TRBJ1-2, with TRBD1 identical over 10 bases. The CDR3 has 13 residues. The ends lost 6 bases at V and 8 bases at J; junction bases unmatched: 9. Germline V gene data show CDR1 as SQVTM and CDR2 as ANQGSEA. The CDR3 here is CSVTGGDHSGYTF. The DNA of the CDR3 is TGCAGCGTGACAGGGGGCGATCATTCCGGCTACACCTTC.

The chain recombines TRBV5-5 with TRBJ2-5, with D uncertain. The CDR3 contains 13 residues. Germline V CDR1 and CDR2: SGHKS, YYEKEE (reference sequence). V was pared by 6 bases and J by 5 bases, with 14 bases between. The CDR3 loop is CASTKGSGETQYF. The DNA for the CDR3 is TGTGCCAGCACAAAGGGTTCCGGTGAGACCCAGTACTTC.

At least ten counts were recorded for this clonotype. This chain connects TRBV7-2 to TRBJ2-3, with a weak D call TRBD2 (5 bases). The CDR3 runs 15 residues. CDR1 is SGHTA and CDR2 is FQGNSA in the germline V gene. The V end lost 1 base, the J end lost 5 bases, and 13 bases lay between the germline ends. This CDR3 is CASSLEGGGGDTQYF. In DNA form, the CDR3 reads TGTGCCAGCAGCTTAGAGGGCGGAGGTGGAGATACGCAGTATTTT.

This clonotype was counted ten times or more. The CDR3 loop is CASSLDGSDTQYF. The CDR3 DNA sequence: TGCGCCAGCAGCTTGGACGGCTCAGATACGCAGTATTTT. This chain uses TRBV5-1 with TRBJ2-3; no clear D gene. The CDR3 is 13 amino acids. The germline V gene encodes CDR1 SGHRS and CDR2 YFSETQ. The ends were cut back, 0 bases at V and 4 bases at J, with 6 bases in the middle.

This clonotype was recorded at least ten times. The rearrangement links TRBV5-1 to TRBJ2-1, with 11 bases identical to TRBD1. With 5 bases clipped from V and 5 bases from J, the junction kept 3 bases outside the gene matches. Germline values: CDR1 SGHRS, CDR2 YFSETQ. The CDR3 has 14 residues. Written as DNA, the CDR3 is TGCGCCAGCAGGGGACAGGGGGTTCACAATGAGCAGTTCTTC. Amino acid sequence: CASRGQGVHNEQFF.

The sample holds many counts of this clonotype. The chain uses TRBV5-1 and TRBJ2-2; 8 nucleotides match TRBD1. CDR1 SGHRS and CDR2 YFSETQ come from the germline V gene. There are 16 residues in the CDR3. J gave up 3 bases and V 0 bases, and 4 bases lay outside the gene matches. CDR3 loop: CASSLVQGADTGELFF. In DNA, the CDR3 is TGCGCCAGCAGCTTGGTTCAGGGGGCCGACACCGGGGAGCTGTTTTTT.

V gene TRBV11-2 combines with J gene TRBJ2-2, with D possibly being TRBD1 (6 bases). The CDR3 length is 17 residues. V was pared by 1 base and J by 6 bases, with 18 bases between. Germline loops: CDR1 SGHAT, CDR2 FQNNGV. The CDR3 DNA is TGTGCCAGCAGCTTAGTTGGTCAGGGGACGGCCTCCGGGGAGCTGTTTTTT. This gives the protein CASSLVGQGTASGELFF.

This clonotype was recorded at least ten times. The gene calls are TRBV29-1 and TRBJ2-6, with D uncertain. The CDR3 sequence is 13 residues long. Trimming cost V 4 bases and J 0 bases, with 4 bases left between them. Germline CDR1 and CDR2: SQVTM and ANQGSEA. The CDR3 DNA is TGCAGCGTTGCGAGCTCTGGGGCCAACGTCCTGACTTTC. Protein sequence: CSVASSGANVLTF.

The V gene is TRBV7-9, the J gene TRBJ2-3; no firm D call. The V end was cut by 7 bases, the J end by 1 base, with 12 bases between. This CDR3 is 14 amino acids long. Germline V CDR1 and CDR2: SEHNR, FQNEAQ (reference sequence). Here the CDR3 DNA reads TGTGCCAGCACGCAGATCTTCGGCACAGATACGCAGTATTTT. It encodes CASTQIFGTDTQYF.

Note on this clonotype: At one of its ends the junction is not consistent with the germline gene, which may arise from a read error. The V call is TRBV19, the J call TRBJ1-1; 7 bases line up with TRBD1. Germline CDR1 and CDR2: LNHDA and SQIVND (reference sequence). The CDR3 runs to 17 residues. The CDR3 bases are TGTGCCAGTAGTATCCCGGGACAGCAGCCGTTTGGCACTGAAGCTATCTTT. It translates to CASSIPGQQPFGTEAIF.

This clonotype was observed many times. This chain uses TRBV15 with TRBJ2-3; 7 nucleotides match TRBD2. V shed 4 bases, J shed 0 bases, and the junction held 4 bases outside the gene matches. Germline values: CDR1 LNHNV, CDR2 YYDKDF (reference sequence). This CDR3 has 15 residues. CDR3 in amino acids: CATSTSGKSTDTQYF. The CDR3 DNA reads as TGTGCCACCAGCACGAGCGGGAAGAGCACAGATACGCAGTATTTT.

This clonotype was seen at least ten times. CDR3: CASSSQTEEQYF. The CDR3 DNA reads as TGCGCCAGCAGCTCCCAGACAGAAGAGCAGTACTTC. The chain employs TRBV5-1 and TRBJ2-7, with D perhaps TRBD1 (5 bases). CDR1 is SGHRS, CDR2 YFSETQ, per germline. The CDR3 has 12 amino acids. V lost 3 bases and J lost 7, with 11 bases in between. The full variable domain, completed using reference TRBV5-1 and TRBJ2-7, is KAGVTQTPRYLIKTRGQQVTLSCSPISGHRSVSWYQQTPGQGLQFLFEYFSETQRNKGNFPGRFSGRQFSNSRSEMNVSTLELGDSALYLCASSSQTEEQYFGPGTRLTVT.

Many counts were recorded for this clonotype. The gene calls are TRBV10-3 and TRBJ2-2; D possibly matches TRBD1 or TRBD2 (5 bases each). Deletions cut 6 bases from V and 3 bases from J, with 14 bases between. The CDR3 is 15 residues long. In germline, CDR1 is ENHRY, CDR2 SYGVKD. CDR3 sequence (DNA): TGTGCCATCAGCTCCGGGACCACCGACACCGGGGAGCTGTTTTTT. It translates to CAISSGTTDTGELFF.